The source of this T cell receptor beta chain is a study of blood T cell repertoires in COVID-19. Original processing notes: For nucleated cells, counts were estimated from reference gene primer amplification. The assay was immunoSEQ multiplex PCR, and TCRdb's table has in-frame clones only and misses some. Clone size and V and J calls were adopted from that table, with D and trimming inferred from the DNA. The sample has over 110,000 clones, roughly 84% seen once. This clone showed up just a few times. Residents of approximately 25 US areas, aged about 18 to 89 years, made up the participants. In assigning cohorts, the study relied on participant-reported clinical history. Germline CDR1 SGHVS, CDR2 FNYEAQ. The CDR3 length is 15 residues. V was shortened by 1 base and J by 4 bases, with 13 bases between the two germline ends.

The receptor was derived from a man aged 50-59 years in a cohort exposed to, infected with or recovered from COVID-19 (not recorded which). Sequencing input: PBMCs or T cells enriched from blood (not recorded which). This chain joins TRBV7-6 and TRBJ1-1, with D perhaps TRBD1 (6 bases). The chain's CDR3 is CASSLDSTGLTEAFF. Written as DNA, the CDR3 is TGTGCCAGCAGCTTAGATAGTACAGGGCTCACTGAAGCTTTCTTT.